This T cell receptor beta chain was recorded in a study of blood T cell repertoires in COVID-19 (dated by TCRdb to about 2020). Background on the whole study: Collaborator samples came from the United States, Italy and Spain and covered acute and convalescent phases of COVID-19. The material from the prospective study consisted of cDNA or gDNA derived from T cells, B-cell-depleted T cells, or PBMCs. Subjects who had been exposed to COVID-19, were actively infected with it, or had recovered from it provided the deeply sampled blood TCRbeta repertoires that made up the dataset. The repertoires were released in a freely available public database intended as a resource for research on the immune response to SARS-CoV-2. A de-identified subject ID, COVID-19 status, age in years and sex were almost always included in the sample metadata. Samples were obtained from the ongoing ImmuneRACE study (first 160 participants) and from 1,254 subjects provided by 6 global collaborators. Where available, HLA class I and class II types were taken from metadata supplied by the sample provider and were not determined by assay-based typing. The investigation overall reported the following: The amount of clinical and demographic metadata varied by source and participant and was provided uncurated.

Concerning this clone itself: It lacks a known antigen. It has no much larger one-base neighbor in the sample; base qualities were not kept.

The collaborating institutions used their own protocols to collect whole blood in K2EDTA tubes. Collaborator samples were shipped for TCRbeta analysis as frozen whole blood, isolated PBMCs, or DNA extracted from either sample type. The germline V end is reduced by 5 bases and the J end by 2 bases; junction bases left unmatched: 11. Including cysteine and phenylalanine, the CDR3 has 16 amino acids. The retained sequence is limited to the CDR3, 48 bases, with the frame set at the first base. From the germline V gene, CDR1 is SGHVS and CDR2 is FQNEAQ. The immunoSEQ Assay, a bias-controlled multiplex PCR, was used to amplify TCRbeta CDR3 regions from genomic DNA. For the original study's pipeline: Nucleated cell counts per sample were estimated from amplification of reference gene primers within the assay. To quantify the absolute abundance of each unique TCRbeta CDR3 rearrangement, sequence reads were collapsed and filtered. For each sample, productive Simpson clonality was calculated as the square root of Simpson's diversity index over productive rearrangements. Not all clones reach the TCRdb copy of this immuneACCESS table, which keeps in-frame sequences only. Checked studies attribute under half of the gap to unresolved V genes and leave the rest unexplained. D and trimming come from the DNA, and the V and J calls and clone size come from that table. The sample contains around 150,000 clones, roughly four fifths of them found a single time. The biggest ten clones account for 3.7% of the sample.

The receptor was derived from a woman older than 75 with acute or convalescent COVID-19. The chain is assembled from TRBV7-8 and TRBJ1-2; 7 of the junction bases match TRBD1. The specimen was peripheral blood. For the CDR3, the sequence is CASSRAGTEENYGYTF. The base sequence is TGTGCCAGCAGCCGAGCAGGGACAGAGGAAAACTATGGCTACACCTTC.